This TCR beta chain was retrieved from a study of CD8+CD57+ T cells in acquired aplastic anemia. Study outcomes and limitations: CD8+ Simpson's diversity in patients was not significantly different from that in controls.

This clonotype was observed once. The target antigen is unknown. Template material for TCR beta VDJ and CDR3 profiling consisted of genomic DNA. TCRdb reprocessed the reads with MiXCR, giving one entry per CDR3 protein. Of some 190,000 distinct CDR3 sequences in the sample, roughly half were seen once. Material for sequencing was sorted CD4+, CD8+, or CD8+CD57+ T cells (not recorded which) from PBMCs. The TCR sequence derives from a human donor in good health.

The CDR3 DNA sequence: TGTGCCAGCAGTGTGGGGGAAAGCAATCAGCCCCAGCATTTT. Encoded protein: CASSVGESNQPQHF. The rearrangement uses TRBV2 and TRBJ1-5, with a possible D match to TRBD1 (5 bases). V lost 4 bases and J lost 1, with 8 bases in between. This CDR3 is built from 14 residues. CDR1 and CDR2 from the germline V gene are SNHLY and FYNNEI.